Listed here is a single T cell receptor (beta chain). No antigen is known for it. The method was immunoSEQ multiplex PCR; TCRdb's version includes in-frame clones alone and lacks a portion of them. This table has under 95,000 clones, roughly 86% appearing once. The source of the sample is a study of T cell responses to AZD1222 COVID-19 vaccine. Researchers grouped second doses given at about 4 or about 12 weeks into one pool. Study-level results: Unmutated variant regions reportedly attract nearly half of all spike-specific TCRs. White British people made up most donors, females outnumbered males, and clonal diversity was possibly underestimated. An increase in Spike-specific TCR breadth and depth was observed after two AZD1222 doses.

The sequencing used peripheral blood, collected 28 days after the second AZD1222 dose. The receptor was isolated from an adult who received the AZD1222 COVID-19 vaccine.

CDR3 region: CASSFGDRGTEAFF. DNA for the CDR3: TGTGCCAGCAGTTTCGGGGACAGGGGCACTGAAGCTTTCTTT. The V call is TRBV28, the J call TRBJ1-1; 10 bases are a match to TRBD1. V shed 3 bases and J 4 bases; nucleotides not matched to a gene: 2. Per the germline V gene, CDR1 is MDHEN and CDR2 is SYDVKM. The CDR3 totals 14 residues.